These T cell receptor beta chains were read from a single sample in a study of T cells in Graves' hyperthyroidism and ophthalmopathy. From the multiplex PCR reads, TCRdb called clonotypes with MiXCR, one entry per CDR3 protein. Among about 280,000 distinct CDR3 sequences listed, less than 30% were seen once. Sequencing input: blood. The source is a man aged 35 to 55 with Graves' hyperthyroidism that later progressed to Graves' ophthalmopathy. CDR3s include the opening cysteine and the closing phenylalanine or tryptophan. Fields, in order: J gene, V gene, D gene, clone size, CDR3 DNA, CDR3 protein. A D gene is named only where the DNA matches it firmly. Only part of the rows carry a size: once, few, many, or a class if the clone is expanded.

TRBJ1-5,TRBV6-5,-,many,TGTGCCAGCAGTTACTCGTGGGGGTCCAGCAATCAGCCCCAGCATTTT,CASSYSWGSSNQPQHF
TRBJ1-5,TRBV3-1,-,many,TGTGCCAGCAGCCAAGAAGTCGGGCAGCCCCAGCATTTT,CASSQEVGQPQHF
TRBJ2-7,TRBV20-1,TRBD2,many,TGCAGTGCTAGAGACCTCCGGCCTAGCGGGAGTATTTACGAGCAGTACTTC,CSARDLRPSGSIYEQYF
TRBJ2-7,TRBV28,TRBD2,few,TGTGCCAGCAGTTTAGTTCGGGCGGGAGGGCCAGGGGAGCAGTACTTC,CASSLVRAGGPGEQYF
TRBJ1-5,TRBV18,-,many,TGTGCCAGCTCACGACCGGGCCCTGGGGATCAGCCCCAGCATTTT,CASSRPGPGDQPQHF
TRBJ2-7,TRBV28,-,many,TGTGCCAGCAGTTTGGTCTTTTCCTACGAGCAGTACTTC,CASSLVFSYEQYF
TRBJ2-7,TRBV28,-,many,TGTGCCAGCAGTTTAACAGGATACGAGCAGTACTTC,CASSLTGYEQYF
TRBJ2-2,TRBV5-1,TRBD1,many,TGCGCCAGCAGCCCGGACAGGGTCAGGACCGGGGAGCTGTTTTTT,CASSPDRVRTGELFF
TRBJ2-7,TRBV4-3,-,-,TGCGCCAGCAGCCAAGTTCAGGGCTACGAGCAGTACTTC,CASSQVQGYEQYF
TRBJ1-1,TRBV12-3/TRBV12-4,-,-,TGTGCCAGCAGTTTGGGGCCCCGAGCCGAAGCTTTCTTT,CASSLGPRAEAFF
TRBJ2-5,TRBV28,-,-,TGTGCCAGCAGTTTGGGGGGTATTGTCGGAGAGACCCAGTACTTC,CASSLGGIVGETQYF
TRBJ2-7,TRBV11-2,-,few,TGTGCCAGCAGCTTAGATCGGGACGCCTACGAGCAGTACTTC,CASSLDRDAYEQYF
TRBJ1-2,TRBV29-1,-,many,TGCAGCGTTGAAGGGGATGGCTACACCTTC,CSVEGDGYTF
TRBJ1-5,TRBV6-5,-,many,TGTGCCAGCAGTTCCACCGGGGGGCCCCAGCATTTT,CASSSTGGPQHF
TRBJ1-1,TRBV5-1,-,many,TGCGCCAGCGGGCAACAGGGTCCTCCGAACACTGAAGCTTTCTTT,CASGQQGPPNTEAFF
TRBJ2-2,TRBV12-3/TRBV12-4,TRBD2,many,TGTGCCAGCAGTTACCTAGCGGGAGGGCCCACCGGGGAGCTGTTTTTT,CASSYLAGGPTGELFF
TRBJ2-7,TRBV30,TRBD1,-,TGTGCCTGGAGTCGGTATAGGGGGACAGGGGGCTACGAGCAGTACTTC,CAWSRYRGTGGYEQYF
TRBJ2-2,TRBV11-3,-,many,TGTGCCAGCAGCTTAGGGGCGGGAACTAACACCGGGGAGCTGTTTTTT,CASSLGAGTNTGELFF
TRBJ1-5,TRBV28,TRBD1,-,TGTGCCAGCAGCCTAGGACAGGGCCCCCATCAGCCCCAGCATTTT,CASSLGQGPHQPQHF
TRBJ2-5,TRBV18,-,-,TGTGCCAGCTCACCACGCAGGGTCCATGAGACCCAGTACTTC,CASSPRRVHETQYF
TRBJ1-1,TRBV6-1,-,many,TGTGCCAGCAGTGCACGGGGGACTGAAGCTTTCTTT,CASSARGTEAFF
TRBJ2-2,TRBV20-1,TRBD1,many,TGCAGTGCTAGAGATCCGGGGACAGCCGTAACCGGGGAGCTGTTTTTT,CSARDPGTAVTGELFF
TRBJ1-5,TRBV11-2,-,few,TGTGCCAGCAGCTCATCTCTAGGAACAGCAAATCAGCCCCAGCATTTT,CASSSSLGTANQPQHF
TRBJ2-7,TRBV7-9,TRBD1,-,TGTGCCAGCAGCGGACAGGGGAAGGGCGAGCAGTACTTC,CASSGQGKGEQYF
TRBJ2-2,TRBV6-6,-,many,TGTGCCAGCCCAGGGCAAGACACCGGGGAGCTGTTTTTT,CASPGQDTGELFF
TRBJ1-2,TRBV24-1,-,many,TGTGCCACCAGTGATCCTACGGCTCGGGGGAACGGCTACACCTTC,CATSDPTARGNGYTF
TRBJ1-1,TRBV7-9,TRBD1,many,TGTGCCAGCAAGACAGGGGGCAGGAACACTGAAGCTTTCTTT,CASKTGGRNTEAFF
TRBJ1-1,TRBV14,-,many,TGTGCCAGCAGCCAAGAATCAACCCTCACTGAAGCTTTCTTT,CASSQESTLTEAFF
TRBJ2-7,TRBV27,TRBD2,many,TGTGCCAGTAAGCGAAGGGGACTAGCATTCCCCTACGAGCAGTACTTC,CASKRRGLAFPYEQYF
TRBJ1-2,TRBV4-1,TRBD1,many,TGCGCCAGCAGCCAACCCAAACAGGGGTACTATGGCTACACCTTC,CASSQPKQGYYGYTF
TRBJ1-1,TRBV11-1,-,many,TGTGCCAGCAGCTTGCCTATGACAAAACCCGACACTGAAGCTTTCTTT,CASSLPMTKPDTEAFF
TRBJ1-2,TRBV6-5,-,-,TGTGCCAGCAGTTACGTCCAGGGAAATGACAACTATGGCTACACCTTC,CASSYVQGNDNYGYTF
TRBJ2-2,TRBV11-2,-,many,TGTGCCAGCAGCCCCGCAGGAGGGACCGGGGAGCTGTTTTTT,CASSPAGGTGELFF
TRBJ2-2,TRBV12-3/TRBV12-4,-,many,TGTGCCAGCAGTTTTGAGCGGACCGGGGAGCTGTTTTTT,CASSFERTGELFF
TRBJ1-3,TRBV19,-,many,TGTGCCAGTAGGTTGGGCGATAGCTCTGGAAACACCATATATTTT,CASRLGDSSGNTIYF
TRBJ2-5,TRBV7-9,TRBD1,many,TGTGCCAGCAGCTCCAACGACAGGGGTCGGGAGACCCAGTACTTC,CASSSNDRGRETQYF
TRBJ2-7,TRBV12-3/TRBV12-4,-,many,TGTGCCAGCAGTACCCGAGGATTCTACGAGCAGTACTTC,CASSTRGFYEQYF
TRBJ1-1,TRBV6-1,-,-,TGTGCCAGCATTGCGGACAGACTGAACACTGAAGCTTTCTTT,CASIADRLNTEAFF
TRBJ2-5,TRBV7-6,-,many,TGTGCCAGCAGCTTAGTTGGAGGGAAAGAGACCCAGTACTTC,CASSLVGGKETQYF
TRBJ2-2,TRBV5-6,-,many,TGTGCCAGCAGCTTGGGGCCCACAACCGGGGAGCTGTTTTTT,CASSLGPTTGELFF
TRBJ2-7,TRBV7-8,-,many,TGTGCCAGCAGCTTAGCCCCCTCGGCGGACTACGAGCAGTACTTC,CASSLAPSADYEQYF
TRBJ2-3,TRBV28,-,-,TGTGCCACCCTCTTACCTAGCACAGATACGCAGTATTTT,CATLLPSTDTQYF
TRBJ2-7,TRBV30,-,many,TGTGCCTGGAGTCTTGTCCACGAGCAGTACTTC,CAWSLVHEQYF
TRBJ2-3,TRBV6-1,-,many,TGTGCCAGACAGGTGGCAGATACGCAGTATTTT,CARQVADTQYF
TRBJ1-4,TRBV7-2,-,-,TGTGCCAGCAGCTTAGCCTTCAGGGAAAAACTGTTTTTT,CASSLAFREKLFF
TRBJ2-7,TRBV5-5,TRBD1,many,TGTGCCAGCAGCCGGGACAGGCTCGGGTACGAGCAGTACTTC,CASSRDRLGYEQYF
TRBJ2-7,TRBV5-6,-,many,TGTGCCAGCAGTAATGACGTCGACTACGAGCAGTACTTC,CASSNDVDYEQYF
TRBJ1-5,TRBV20-1,-,many,TGCAGTGCTAGAAGGGGCCCTAGCAATCAGCCCCAGCATTTT,CSARRGPSNQPQHF